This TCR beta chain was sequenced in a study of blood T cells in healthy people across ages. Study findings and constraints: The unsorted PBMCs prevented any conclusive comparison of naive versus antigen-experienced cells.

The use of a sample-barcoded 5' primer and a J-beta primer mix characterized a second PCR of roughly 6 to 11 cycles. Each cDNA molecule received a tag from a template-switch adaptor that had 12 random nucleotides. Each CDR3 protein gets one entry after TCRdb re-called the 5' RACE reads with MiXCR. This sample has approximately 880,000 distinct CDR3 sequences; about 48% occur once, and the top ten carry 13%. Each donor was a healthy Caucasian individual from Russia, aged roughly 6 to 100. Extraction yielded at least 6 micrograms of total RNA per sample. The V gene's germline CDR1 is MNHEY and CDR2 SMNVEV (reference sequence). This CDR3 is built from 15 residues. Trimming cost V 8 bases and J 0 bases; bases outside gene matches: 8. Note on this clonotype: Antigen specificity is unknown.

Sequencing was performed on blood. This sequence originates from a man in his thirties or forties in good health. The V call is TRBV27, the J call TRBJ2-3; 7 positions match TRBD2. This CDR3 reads CASLPFSGSTDTQYF. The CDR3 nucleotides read TGTGCCAGCCTTCCTTTTAGCGGGAGCACAGATACGCAGTATTTT.